This T cell receptor (beta chain) emerged from a study of identical twins. Trimming took 0 bases from V and 0 from J; bases not matched to a gene: 9. Germline V gives CDR1 MNHEY, CDR2 SVGAGI. The CDR3 sequence is 20 residues long. With template switching, a universal primer site was added, and the cDNA carried unique molecular identifiers. TCRdb re-called the 5' RACE reads through MiXCR, storing one row per CDR3 protein. This repertoire shows more than 1.5 million distinct CDR3 sequences, about 32% found once; its top ten account for about 0.27%. This clonotype has just a few counts. This receptor was obtained from a newborn girl in good health. The rearrangement joins TRBV6-5 to TRBJ2-1; TRBD2 agrees at 12 bases. The sequenced material came from cord blood. The CDR3 sequence is CASSYSRLAGVLGSYNEQFF. For the CDR3, the DNA is TGTGCCAGCAGTTACTCAAGACTAGCGGGAGTACTAGGCTCCTACAATGAGCAGTTCTTC.